These T cell receptor beta chains were read from a single sample in a study of blood T cell repertoires in COVID-19. TCRdb's copy holds only in-frame clones and misses some; the assay was immunoSEQ multiplex PCR. This sample carries about 250,000 clones, about nine tenths of them seen once, and the ten largest clones take roughly 1.7%. Sequencing was done on a sample of PBMCs or T cells enriched from blood (not recorded which). Receptor source: a middle-aged man who had recovered from COVID-19. Both conserved end residues are part of each CDR3. Fields, in order: V gene, J gene, clone size, D gene, CDR3 DNA, CDR3 protein. The D gene is left open where the match is weak. The size of a clone is reported for some rows only, either as once, few or many, or as a class for expanded clones.

v_call: TRBV27; j_call: TRBJ1-2; clone_size: few; d_call: NA; cdr3_nt: TGTGCCAGCAGTTTACGGGGGACGAACTATGGCTACACCTTC; cdr3_aa: CASSLRGTNYGYTF
v_call: TRBV19; j_call: TRBJ2-1; clone_size: NA; d_call: TRBD1; cdr3_nt: TGTGCCAGTAGCCGGGGGGACAGGGGAGGTCCGAACTACAATGAGCAGTTCTTC; cdr3_aa: CASSRGDRGGPNYNEQFF
v_call: TRBV7-9; j_call: TRBJ1-2; clone_size: NA; d_call: NA; cdr3_nt: TGTGCCAGCAGCTTAGGAGGGACGGGGGGCTATCATGGCTACACCTTC; cdr3_aa: CASSLGGTGGYHGYTF
v_call: TRBV5-6; j_call: TRBJ2-4; clone_size: few; d_call: NA; cdr3_nt: TGTGCCAGCAGCCCGTCCGGGGCCAAAAACATTCAGTACTTC; cdr3_aa: CASSPSGAKNIQYF
v_call: TRBV5-1; j_call: TRBJ2-1; clone_size: NA; d_call: TRBD1; cdr3_nt: TGCGCCAGCAGCTTATTGCCGGGACAGGGGAATGAGCAGTTCTTC; cdr3_aa: CASSLLPGQGNEQFF
v_call: TRBV7-2; j_call: TRBJ2-3; clone_size: NA; d_call: NA; cdr3_nt: TGTGCCAGCAGCCCCGACCTGGGGCGAGATACGCAGTATTTT; cdr3_aa: CASSPDLGRDTQYF
v_call: TRBV6-5; j_call: TRBJ1-5; clone_size: NA; d_call: NA; cdr3_nt: TGTGCCAGCAGTCTATACCCCCTAGAGAATCAGCCCCAGCATTTT; cdr3_aa: CASSLYPLENQPQHF
v_call: TRBV14; j_call: TRBJ2-1; clone_size: NA; d_call: NA; cdr3_nt: TGTGCCAGCAGCCAAGTAATCGGTGAGCAGTTCTTC; cdr3_aa: CASSQVIGEQFF
v_call: TRBV5-1; j_call: TRBJ2-7; clone_size: NA; d_call: TRBD2; cdr3_nt: TGCGCCAGCAGCTTGCGCCCCTACCCTAGCGGGAGGGGAATACTCGAGCAGTACTTC; cdr3_aa: CASSLRPYPSGRGILEQYF
v_call: TRBV7-2; j_call: TRBJ2-3; clone_size: NA; d_call: TRBD2; cdr3_nt: TGTGCCAGCAGCGCGACTAGCGCAGATACGCAGTATTTT; cdr3_aa: CASSATSADTQYF
v_call: TRBV5-1; j_call: TRBJ2-7; clone_size: few; d_call: TRBD1; cdr3_nt: TGCGCCAGCAGCTATCGACAGGGCGGGTCGTCCTACGAGCAGTACTTC; cdr3_aa: CASSYRQGGSSYEQYF
v_call: TRBV9; j_call: TRBJ2-7; clone_size: NA; d_call: NA; cdr3_nt: TGTGCCAGCAGCGTAACCCCCGGGGACGAGCAGTACTTC; cdr3_aa: CASSVTPGDEQYF
v_call: TRBV5-6; j_call: TRBJ2-5; clone_size: NA; d_call: TRBD2; cdr3_nt: TGTGCCAGCAGCTTGGTCGGTAGCGGGAGCGGGACCCAGTACTTC; cdr3_aa: CASSLVGSGSGTQYF
v_call: TRBV2; j_call: TRBJ2-1; clone_size: NA; d_call: NA; cdr3_nt: TGTGCCAGCAGTGAGTCTCAGGCCAACCTGGGGGGTGAGCAGTTCTTC; cdr3_aa: CASSESQANLGGEQFF
v_call: TRBV7-9; j_call: TRBJ1-5; clone_size: NA; d_call: NA; cdr3_nt: TGTGCCAGCAGCCATGGCTGGTCCCAGCATTTT; cdr3_aa: CASSHGWSQHF
v_call: TRBV28; j_call: TRBJ2-2; clone_size: NA; d_call: TRBD2; cdr3_nt: TGTGCCAGCAGCACTCCGAGACGGGCGGGAGGGCCGACCGGGGAGCTGTTTTTT; cdr3_aa: CASSTPRRAGGPTGELFF